This T cell receptor beta chain originates from a study of spatial heterogeneity in lung cancer. Study findings and constraints: Within tumors, counts of expanded alpha and beta TCRs tracked tumor mutation counts.

A single record per CDR3 protein comes from TCRdb applying MiXCR to the 5' RACE reads. Of thousands of distinct CDR3 sequences in the sample, 14% were seen once. Time point: sample taken at primary tumor resection. Extraction of whole RNA from tumor, nontumor lung or frozen PBMC preceded unsorted sequencing. Deletions cut 4 bases from V and 3 bases from J, with 13 bases between. This CDR3 is built from 14 residues. Germline assignment: CDR1 SGHTA and CDR2 FQGNSA. This clonotype is medium-sized (0.01 to 0.1%). Its antigen is not identified. Found in a library prepared for alpha chains, this beta chain is an off-target read, and its abundance has little meaning.

The sequence was collected from a male donor with early-stage non-small cell lung cancer. The sequencing used lung tumor tissue, collected at surgery. The rearrangement links TRBV7-2 to TRBJ2-7, with D perhaps given as TRBD1 or TRBD2 (5 bases each). In DNA, the CDR3 is TGTGCCAGCAGCTCCGGGGCAGGGAACTACGAGCAGTACTTC. This codes for CASSSGAGNYEQYF. Looking up the rest from reference TRBV7-2 and TRBJ2-7 gives the full variable domain: GAGVSQSPSNKVTEKGKDVELRCDPISGHTALYWYRQSLGQGLEFLIYFQGNSAPDKSGLPSDRFSAERTGGSVSTLTIQRTQQEDSAVYLCASSSGAGNYEQYFGPGTRLTVT.